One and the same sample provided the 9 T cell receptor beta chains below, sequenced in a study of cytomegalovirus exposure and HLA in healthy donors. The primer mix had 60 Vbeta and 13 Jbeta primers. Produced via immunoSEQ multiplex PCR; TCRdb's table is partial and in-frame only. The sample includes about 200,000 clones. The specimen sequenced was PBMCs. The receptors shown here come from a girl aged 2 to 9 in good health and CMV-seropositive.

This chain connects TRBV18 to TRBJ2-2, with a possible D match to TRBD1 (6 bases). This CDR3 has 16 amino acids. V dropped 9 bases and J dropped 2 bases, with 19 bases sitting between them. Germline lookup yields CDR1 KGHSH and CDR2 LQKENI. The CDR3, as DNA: TGTGCCAGTTCCACGCTTGGGGGCCTAAACACCGGGGAGCTGTTTTTT. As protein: CASSTLGGLNTGELFF.

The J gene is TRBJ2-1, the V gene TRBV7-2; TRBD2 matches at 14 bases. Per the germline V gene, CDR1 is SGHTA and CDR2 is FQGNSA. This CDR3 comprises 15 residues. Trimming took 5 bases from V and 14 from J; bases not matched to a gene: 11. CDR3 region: CASSIGLAGGVWKFF. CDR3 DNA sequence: TGTGCCAGCAGCATAGGACTAGCGGGAGGAGTTTGGAAGTTCTTC.

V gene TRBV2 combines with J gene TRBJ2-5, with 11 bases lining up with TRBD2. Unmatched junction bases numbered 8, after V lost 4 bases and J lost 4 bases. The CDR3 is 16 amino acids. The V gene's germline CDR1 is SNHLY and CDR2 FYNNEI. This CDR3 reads CASSVLAGGGSETQYF. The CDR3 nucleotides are TGTGCCAGCAGTGTTTTAGCGGGAGGGGGGTCAGAGACCCAGTACTTC.

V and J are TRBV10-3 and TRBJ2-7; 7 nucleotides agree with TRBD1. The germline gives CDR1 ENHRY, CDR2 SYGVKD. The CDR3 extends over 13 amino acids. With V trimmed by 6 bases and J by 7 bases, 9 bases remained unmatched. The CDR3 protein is CAIRLTGTGEQYF. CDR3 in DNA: TGTGCCATCAGACTGACAGGGACGGGAGAGCAGTACTTC.

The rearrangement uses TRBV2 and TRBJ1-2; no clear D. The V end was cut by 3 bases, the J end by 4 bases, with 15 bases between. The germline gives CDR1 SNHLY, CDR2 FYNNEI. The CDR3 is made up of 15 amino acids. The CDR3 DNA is TGTGCCAGCAGTGAGTTGAATTCTAGAGTCTATGGCTACACCTTC. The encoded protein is CASSELNSRVYGYTF.

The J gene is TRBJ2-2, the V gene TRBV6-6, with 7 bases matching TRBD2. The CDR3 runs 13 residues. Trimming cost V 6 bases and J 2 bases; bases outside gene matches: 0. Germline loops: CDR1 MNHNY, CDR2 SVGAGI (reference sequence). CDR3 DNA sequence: TGTGCCAGCAGAGCGGGAAACACCGGGGAGCTGTTTTTT. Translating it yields CASRAGNTGELFF.

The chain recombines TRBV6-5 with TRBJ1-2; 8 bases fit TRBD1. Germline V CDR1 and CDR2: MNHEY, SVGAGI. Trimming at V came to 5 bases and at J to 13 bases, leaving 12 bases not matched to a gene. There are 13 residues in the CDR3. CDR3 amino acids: CASSADRVPTGTF. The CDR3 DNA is TGTGCCAGCAGTGCGGACAGGGTCCCGACGGGCACCTTC.

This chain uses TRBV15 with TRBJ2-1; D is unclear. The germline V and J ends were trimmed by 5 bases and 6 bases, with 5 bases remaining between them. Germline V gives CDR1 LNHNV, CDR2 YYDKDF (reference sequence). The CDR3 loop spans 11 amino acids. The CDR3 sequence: CATSGTNEQFF. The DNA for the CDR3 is TGTGCCACCAGCGGCACCAATGAGCAGTTCTTC.

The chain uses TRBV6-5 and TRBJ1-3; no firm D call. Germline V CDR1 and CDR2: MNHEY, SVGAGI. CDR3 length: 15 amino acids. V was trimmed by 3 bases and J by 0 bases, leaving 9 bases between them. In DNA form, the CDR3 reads TGTGCCAGCAGTTATTCAGACAACTCTGGAAACACCATATATTTT. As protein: CASSYSDNSGNTIYF.